The sequence of this T cell receptor beta chain was determined in a study of early stage breast cancer tumors. Overall study context: Of some 17 invasive breast tumors, about a dozen were hormone receptor-positive, HER2-negative. Under 10 ER+/PR+/HER2- tumors were invasive ductal; a few were invasive lobular.

The V gene's germline CDR1 is SGHNT and CDR2 YENEEA. V shed 2 bases and J shed 8 bases, with 10 bases lying between them. The CDR3 totals 13 residues. Overall study findings and caveats: Tumor and normal breast were distinguished via blood comparison in about 90% of the 16 patients. Compared with adjacent normal breast tissue, tumors showed 2 to 3-fold greater T cell density and higher clonality.

Worth noting for this clone: The antigen is not known.

Sequencing was performed with immunoSEQ multiplex PCR; in TCRdb, only in-frame clones are kept and a portion is missing. Of 60,000 to 75,000 clones in the sample, over 80% are singletons; the top ten hold approximately 4.5%. This receptor was identified in a person aged 40 to 49 with breast cancer. What was sequenced was blood. V and J are TRBV11-3 and TRBJ1-3, with a weak D call TRBD1 (5 bases). Written as DNA, the CDR3 is TGTGCCAGCAGCTTAACCCTGACAGACACCATATATTTT. It translates to CASSLTLTDTIYF.